The 15 T cell receptor beta chains in this list originate from one sample, sequenced in a study of T cells in Graves' hyperthyroidism and ophthalmopathy. The TCR beta CDR3 regions underwent amplification using RNA transcripts as the source. The primer set for the first-round RT-PCR of the TCR CDR3 was HTBI. From the multiplex PCR reads, TCRdb called clonotypes with MiXCR, one entry per CDR3 protein. This sample has approximately 640,000 distinct CDR3 sequences, with 45% found just once. The specimen was peripheral blood or thyroid tissue (not recorded which). The receptor source for this set is an adult man with Graves' disease, either hyperthyroidism or ophthalmopathy (not recorded which).

This chain uses TRBV6-5 with TRBJ2-7; no clear D gene. Trimming shortened V by 4 bases and J by 0 bases, and 10 bases separated the two germline ends. The CDR3 sequence is 14 residues long. The germline V gene has CDR1 MNHEY and CDR2 SVGAGI. The CDR3 protein is CASSLFQNSYEQYF. For the CDR3, the DNA is TGTGCCAGCAGTTTATTCCAGAACTCCTACGAGCAGTACTTC.

About this clonotype: One end of the junction is discordant with germline, which a read error may explain. This chain links TRBV29-1 with TRBJ1-2; D not certain. Germline V lookup: CDR1 SQVTM, CDR2 ANQGSEA. The CDR3 loop spans 12 amino acids. The CDR3: CAWSGTNYGYTF. The CDR3 nucleotides read TGTGCCTGGAGTGGGACTAACTATGGCTACACCTTC. Based on the CDR3 plus reference TRBV29-1 and TRBJ1-2, the full variable domain is SAVISQKPSRDICQRGTSLTIQCQVDSQVTMMFWYRQQPGQSLTLIATANQGSEATYESGFVIDKFPISRPNLTFSTLTVSNMSPEDSSIYLCAWSGTNYGYTFGSGTRLTVV.

This clonotype was recorded many times. The chain couples TRBV10-3 to TRBJ1-1, with D perhaps matching TRBD1 (6 bases). This CDR3 region has 13 residues. The germline V and J ends were trimmed by 5 bases and 2 bases, with 9 bases remaining between them. Germline CDR1 is ENHRY and CDR2 is SYGVKD. For the CDR3, the DNA is TGTGCCATCAGTCGACAGGAAAACACTGAAGCTTTCTTT. As protein: CAISRQENTEAFF.

The V gene is TRBV19, the J gene TRBJ2-7; perhaps D is TRBD1 or TRBD2 (5 bases each). V lost 6 bases and J 7 bases, leaving 22 bases between the germline ends. The germline V gene encodes CDR1 LNHDA and CDR2 SQIVND (reference sequence). The CDR3 contains 15 residues. This CDR3 is CASSTGTLSPREQYF. CDR3 nucleotide sequence: TGTGCCAGTAGCACCGGGACCCTCTCCCCTCGGGAGCAGTACTTC.

The V and J genes are TRBV7-6 and TRBJ1-6; D call uncertain. Trimming removed 2 bases from V and 0 bases from J, with 14 bases in between. The germline V gene encodes CDR1 SGHVS and CDR2 FNYEAQ. The CDR3 totals 18 residues. DNA of the CDR3: TGTGCCAGCAGCTTAAGGGTTCGGGGAAGCTCCTATAATTCACCCCTCCACTTT. Its protein product is CASSLRVRGSSYNSPLHF.

The chain joins TRBV9 to TRBJ2-2; 9 bases line up with TRBD2. V dropped 3 bases and J dropped 7; count of bases not matched to a gene: 13. Per the germline V gene, CDR1 is SGDLS and CDR2 is YYNGEE. This CDR3 is built from 17 residues. The CDR3 protein is CASSARSREGDHGELFF. Written as DNA, the CDR3 is TGTGCCAGCAGCGCCCGATCGCGGGAGGGCGACCACGGGGAGCTGTTTTTT.

The chain uses TRBV30 and TRBJ1-2, with unresolved D. The V and J ends lost 1 base and 2 bases respectively, with 5 bases between them. Looked up from germline, CDR1 is GTSNPN and CDR2 is SVGIG (reference sequence). The CDR3 is made up of 12 amino acids. CDR3 amino acids: CAWSGINYGYTF. The DNA of the CDR3 is TGTGCCTGGAGTGGGATCAACTATGGCTACACCTTC.

This clonotype was counted only a few times. This chain links TRBV27 with TRBJ1-2; D is uncertain. Germline loops: CDR1 MNHEY, CDR2 SMNVEV (reference sequence). The CDR3 is made up of 15 amino acids. V lost 0 bases and J lost 4, with 12 bases in between. This CDR3 reads CASSLSKASSYGYTF. As DNA, the CDR3 is TGTGCCAGCAGTTTATCGAAGGCCAGCAGCTATGGCTACACCTTC.

The table lists this clonotype with a few counts. The chain links TRBV19 to TRBJ1-1; D not resolved. The CDR3 totals 15 residues. V lost 6 bases, J lost 0 bases, and 14 bases lay in between. Germline CDR1 reads LNHDA; CDR2 reads SQIVND (reference sequence). The CDR3 region has the DNA TGTGCCAGTAGACCGATCGATGTGCTGAACACTGAAGCTTTCTTT. Its translation is CASRPIDVLNTEAFF.

The chain combines TRBV28 with TRBJ1-5; D is undetermined. The CDR3 runs to 11 residues. The germline gives CDR1 MDHEN, CDR2 SYDVKM. V was pared by 4 bases and J by 4 bases, with 2 bases between. The CDR3 DNA reads TGTGCCAGCAGTTGGAATCAGCCCCAGCATTTT. Translation gives CASSWNQPQHF.

Worth noting for this clonotype: At one end the junction does not follow the germline gene, possibly because of a read error. The rearrangement uses TRBV9 and TRBJ2-6; the match to TRBD1 covers 9 bases. Germline assignment: CDR1 SGDLS and CDR2 YYNGEE. The CDR3 loop spans 17 amino acids. This CDR3 reads CASRPGTGLSGANGLTF. The CDR3 coding sequence is TGTGCCAGCAGGCCCGGGACAGGGCTATCTGGGGCCAACGGCCTGACTTTC.

The table lists this clonotype with many counts. The gene calls are TRBV19 and TRBJ2-5; the match to TRBD1 covers 8 bases. CDR3 size: 15 residues. After removal of 6 bases from V and 1 base from J, the junction contained 7 bases not matched to a gene. The V gene's germline CDR1 is LNHDA and CDR2 SQIVND (reference sequence). DNA for the CDR3: TGTGCCAGTAGGACGGGACAGGATAGCCAAGAGACCCAGTACTTC. This codes for CASRTGQDSQETQYF.

V usage is TRBV20-1 and J usage is TRBJ2-5; tentatively, D is TRBD2 (6 bases). V lost 3 bases and J 1 base, leaving 18 bases between the germline ends. Germline V gene data show CDR1 as DFQATT and CDR2 as SNEGSKA (reference sequence). This CDR3 is built from 16 residues. DNA of the CDR3: TGCAGTGCTAGTACCTGGGGGGTGGGGACCCAAGAGACCCAGTACTTC. Translating gives CSASTWGVGTQETQYF.

This sequence joins TRBV9 and TRBJ2-2; possibly TRBD2 for D (6 bases). The germline V gene has CDR1 SGDLS and CDR2 YYNGEE. This CDR3 has 14 residues. The V gene lost 3 bases and the J gene lost 4 bases, with 10 bases spanning the gap. This CDR3 reads CASSALASTGELFF. The CDR3 DNA sequence: TGTGCCAGCAGCGCCCTAGCGAGCACCGGGGAGCTGTTTTTT.

Details on this clonotype: This may be a read error: a much more frequent sequence differs by one nucleotide. The chain uses TRBV29-1 and TRBJ2-2, with 10 bases aligning to TRBD1. The CDR3 extends over 13 amino acids. CDR1 is SQVTM and CDR2 is ANQGSEA in the germline V gene. The J segment lost 3 bases and the V segment lost 6 bases, leaving 1 base of the junction unmatched. This CDR3 is CSVGQGDTGELFF. The CDR3 DNA reads TGCAGCGTCGGACAGGGGGACACCGGGGAGCTGTTTTTT.